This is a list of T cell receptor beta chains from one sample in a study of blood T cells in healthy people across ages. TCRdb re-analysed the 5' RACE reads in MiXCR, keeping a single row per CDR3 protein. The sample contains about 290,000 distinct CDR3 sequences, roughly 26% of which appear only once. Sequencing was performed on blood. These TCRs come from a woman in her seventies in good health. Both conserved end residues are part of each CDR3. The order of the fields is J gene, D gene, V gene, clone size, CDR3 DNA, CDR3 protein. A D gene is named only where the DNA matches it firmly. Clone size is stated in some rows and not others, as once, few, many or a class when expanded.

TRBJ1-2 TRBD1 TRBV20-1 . TGCAGTGCTGCCTCCGGGACAGGGAATGGCTACACCTTC CSAASGTGNGYTF
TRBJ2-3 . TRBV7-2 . TGTGCCAGCAGCTTAGTATGGAACACAGATACGCAGTATTTT CASSLVWNTDTQYF
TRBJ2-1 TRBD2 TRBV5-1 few TGCGCCAGCAGCTTGTTAGGGCTAGCGGATAATGAGCAGTTCTTC CASSLLGLADNEQFF
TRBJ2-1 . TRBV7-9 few TGTGCCAGCAGCCCTACCAGGGAACCGCAGTTCTTC CASSPTREPQFF
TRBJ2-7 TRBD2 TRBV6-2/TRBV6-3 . TGTGCCAGCAGTGGACTAGCACAGAACTCCTACGAGCAGTACTTC CASSGLAQNSYEQYF
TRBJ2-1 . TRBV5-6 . TGTGCCAGCACCCCACTTGCGGGGCCCATCTCCTACAATGAGCAGTTCTTC CASTPLAGPISYNEQFF
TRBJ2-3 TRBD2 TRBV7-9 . TGTGCCAGCAGGCCCGGACTAGAGAAGTTACCACGCACAGATACGCAGTATTTT CASRPGLEKLPRTDTQYF
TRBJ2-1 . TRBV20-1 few TGCAGACCGAGTAGTTCCTACAATGAGCAGTTCTTC CRPSSSYNEQFF
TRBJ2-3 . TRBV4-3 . TGCGCCAGCAGCCGGCGGGGGCCTCCGAACACAGATACGCAGTATTTT CASSRRGPPNTDTQYF
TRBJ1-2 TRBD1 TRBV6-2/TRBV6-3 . TGTGCCAGCAATAAACCCGGGACAGACTATGGCTACACCTTC CASNKPGTDYGYTF
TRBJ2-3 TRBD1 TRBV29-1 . TGCAGCGTTGCTTGGACAGGAGTCACAGATACGCAGTATTTT CSVAWTGVTDTQYF
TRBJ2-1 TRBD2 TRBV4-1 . TGCGCCAGCAGCCAGGCCGGGACTAACCCCAATGAGCAGTTCTTC CASSQAGTNPNEQFF
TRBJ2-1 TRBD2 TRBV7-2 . TGTGCCAGCAGCTTAGTCGCGGCTAGCGGGAGGGCCGGGTCGTGGGATGAGCAGTTCTTC CASSLVAASGRAGSWDEQFF
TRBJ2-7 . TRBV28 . TGTGCCAGCAGTTATGAGAGGGAGCAGTACTTC CASSYEREQYF
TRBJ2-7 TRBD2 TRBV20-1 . TGCAGTGCTAGTCCCACTAGCGGAGTGACCTACGAGCAGTACTTC CSASPTSGVTYEQYF
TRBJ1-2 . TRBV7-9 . TGTGCCAGCAGCGTGACCTCTTCAAAGAGGAGGGCCAACTATGGCTACACCTTC CASSVTSSKRRANYGYTF
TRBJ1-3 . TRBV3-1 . TGTGCCAGCCGGGCCCGGGGAGGGTCTGGAAACACCATATATTTT CASRARGGSGNTIYF
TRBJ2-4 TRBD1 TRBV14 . TGTGCCAGCAGCCCAGGGGGTTGGACCAAAAACATTCAGTACTTC CASSPGGWTKNIQYF
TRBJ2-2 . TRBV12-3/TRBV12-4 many TGTGCCAGCAGTCGAGGGACGGTCACCGGGGAGCTGTTTTTT CASSRGTVTGELFF
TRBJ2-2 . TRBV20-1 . TGCAGTGCTAGTGACAACCTGAACACCGGGGAGCTGTTTTTT CSASDNLNTGELFF
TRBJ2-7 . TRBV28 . TGTGCCAGCAGTTTGGAGGGCAGGGGATGGTACGAGCAGTACTTC CASSLEGRGWYEQYF
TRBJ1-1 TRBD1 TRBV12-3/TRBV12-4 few TGTGCCAGCAGACCGACAACAGGGGGCGGGGGGATGAGCACTGAAGCTTTCTTT CASRPTTGGGGMSTEAFF
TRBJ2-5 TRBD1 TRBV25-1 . TGTGCCAGCAGCGATCCCGGGACAGGGGATTGGGAGACCCAGTACTTC CASSDPGTGDWETQYF
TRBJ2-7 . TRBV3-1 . TGTGCCAGCAGCCACCCAGGGACTGGGACCTACGAGCAGTACTTC CASSHPGTGTYEQYF
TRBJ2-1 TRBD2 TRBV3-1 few TGTGCCAGCAGCGGTAGCGGGAGGAACTACAATGAGCAGTTCTTC CASSGSGRNYNEQFF
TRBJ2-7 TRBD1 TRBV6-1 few TGTGCCAGCGGAGGACAGGGCAACTACGAGCAGTACTTC CASGGQGNYEQYF
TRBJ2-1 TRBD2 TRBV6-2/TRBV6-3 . TGTGCCAGCAGACCGGGACTAGCGGGACGTTACAATGAGCAGTTCTTC CASRPGLAGRYNEQFF